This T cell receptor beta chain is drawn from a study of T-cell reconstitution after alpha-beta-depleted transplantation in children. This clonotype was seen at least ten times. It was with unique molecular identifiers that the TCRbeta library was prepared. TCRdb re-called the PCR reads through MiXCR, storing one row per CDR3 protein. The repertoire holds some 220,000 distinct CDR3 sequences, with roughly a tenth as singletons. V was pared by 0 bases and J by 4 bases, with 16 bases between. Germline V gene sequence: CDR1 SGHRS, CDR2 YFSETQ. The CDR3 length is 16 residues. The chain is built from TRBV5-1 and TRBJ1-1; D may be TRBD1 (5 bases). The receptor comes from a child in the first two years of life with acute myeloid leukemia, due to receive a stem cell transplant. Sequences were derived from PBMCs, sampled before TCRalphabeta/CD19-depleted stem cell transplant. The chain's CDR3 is CASSLGLGVKVTEAFF. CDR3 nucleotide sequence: TGCGCCAGCAGCTTGGGTCTGGGGGTGAAGGTCACTGAAGCTTTCTTT.